This TCR beta chain was profiled in a study of cytomegalovirus exposure and HLA in healthy donors. Study summary: Roughly 80 million unique TCRs from HLA-typed donors made up an early data release.

The study, taken as a whole, reports: Other equally common chains were less clonally expanded than HLA-associated TCR beta chains, a later analysis showed. In a later analysis, several top co-occurrence clusters appeared linked to parvovirus B19, influenza, CMV and Epstein-Barr virus.

The CDR3 covers 13 residues. Trimming removed 2 bases from V and 11 bases from J; junction bases left unmatched: 6. Germline CDR1 reads LNHDA; CDR2 reads SQIVND (reference sequence). PCR involved 60 Vbeta and 13 Jbeta primers. In the source study's methods: A follow-up analysis tallied 65 million to 80 million unique TCR beta chains, roughly 10 million shared. The assay was immunoSEQ multiplex PCR, and TCRdb's table has in-frame clones only and misses some. V, J and clone size are taken as reported in that table, and D and trimming were inferred from the DNA itself. Altogether about 76,000 clones are present, just under 80% being singletons, with the ten largest covering about 9.5%. Turning to this clone: What it binds is not known.

The receptor comes from a woman aged 40 to 55 in good health and CMV-seropositive. The gene calls are TRBV19 and TRBJ1-1; TRBD1 aligns across 9 bases. The sample comprised PBMCs. The CDR3 DNA reads as TGTGCCAGTAGTATAACGACAGGGGGACACGCTTTCTTT. Residues: CASSITTGGHAFF.